This T cell receptor beta chain was sequenced during a study of neoadjuvant anti-PD-1 for oral cavity cancer. V shed 2 bases and J 0 bases; nucleotides not matched to a gene: 7. The CDR3 is 16 residues long. The germline gives CDR1 SGHAT, CDR2 FQNNGV. Repertoires were generated with immunoSEQ multiplex PCR, while TCRdb's copy carries only in-frame clones and drops some. Found here are fewer than 35,000 clones, 85% to 90% of them singletons; the top ten hold about 3.5%. The V call is TRBV11-2, the J call TRBJ2-7, with 7 bases fitting TRBD1. This sample comprised PBMCs, obtained before nivolumab (anti-PD-1) treatment. The origin of this receptor is a person aged 40-85 years with oral cavity squamous cell carcinoma. CDR3 coding DNA: TGTGCCAGCAGCTTAAACTCGGGACAGAGCTCCTACGAGCAGTACTTC. This translates into CASSLNSGQSSYEQYF.